Each of the 27 T cell receptor beta chains below was sequenced from the same sample in a study of tumor-infiltrating lymphocytes in primary liver carcinoma. Total RNA (approximately 500 ng) served as template for TCR beta cDNA synthesis primed by a constant-region primer. Slightly modified ARM-PCR served as the procedure for the TCR beta libraries. These libraries came from three rounds of nested multiplex PCR. TRBV1-TRBV30 forward primers and a C-beta reverse primer were used in the first two PCR rounds, which each ran for 9 to 10 cycles. TCRdb processed the multiplex PCR reads anew with MiXCR; each CDR3 protein has one entry. The table shows approximately 330,000 distinct CDR3 sequences, with less than 70% occurring only once. Both blood RNA, taken from unsorted whole blood, and germline DNA were extracted. Sequencing used peripheral blood. These TCRs come from a man in his forties with primary liver carcinoma and hepatitis B virus infection.

The chain employs TRBV7-9 and TRBJ2-4, with D perhaps TRBD2 (6 bases). The ends were cut back, 5 bases at V and 0 bases at J, with 14 bases in the middle. Per germline, CDR1 SEHNR and CDR2 FQNEAQ (reference sequence). This CDR3 has 16 amino acids. The CDR3 reads CASSPISGIAKNIQYF. In DNA form, the CDR3 reads TGTGCCAGCAGCCCGATTAGCGGTATAGCCAAAAACATTCAGTACTTC.

The chain couples TRBV6-6 to TRBJ2-1; 9 bases match TRBD1. CDR3 size: 16 residues. The V segment lost 6 bases and the J segment 4 bases; nucleotides outside the gene matches: 10. CDR1 MNHNY and CDR2 SVGAGI come from the germline V gene (reference sequence). CDR3 DNA sequence: TGTGCCAGCAGGCACGATCGGGACAGGGCGTACAATGAGCAGTTCTTC. Its protein product is CASRHDRDRAYNEQFF.

Notes on this clonotype: A much more abundant neighbour one base away suggests this may be a read error. This rearrangement joins TRBV6-1 to TRBJ1-2; D is unresolved. The V end lost 4 bases, the J end lost 6 bases, and 12 bases lay between the germline ends. The germline CDR1 and CDR2 sequences are MNHNS and SASEGT. The CDR3 spans 13 residues. The CDR3 DNA sequence: TGTGCCAGCAGTGCATGGAGGGAGAATGGCTACACCTTC. Its protein is CASSAWRENGYTF.

This clonotype was seen only a few times. A read error may account for a junction end that differs from germline. The chain combines TRBV11-2 with TRBJ2-3; D remains unclear. The CDR3 spans 11 residues. CDR1 SGHAT and CDR2 FQNNGV come from the germline V gene. For the CDR3, the DNA is TGTGCCAGCAGCTTTATAGATACGCGGTATTTT. Translated: CASSFIDTRYF.

In the case of this clonotype: A much larger clone lies a single base off, so this may be a read error. The CDR3 here is CASSQAPLAGGLSTGDLFF. CDR3 nucleotide sequence: TGCGCCAGCAGCCAAGCCCCCCTAGCGGGAGGGCTGTCCACCGGGGACCTGTTTTTT. The V gene is TRBV4-3, the J gene TRBJ2-2; 12 bases map to TRBD2. The CDR3 has 19 residues. Germline CDR1 reads LGHNA; CDR2 reads YSLEER.

Sample share makes this clonotype medium-sized. The V call is TRBV10-3, the J call TRBJ2-3; weak D call: TRBD2 (6 bases). CDR1 and CDR2 from the germline V gene are ENHRY and SYGVKD. This CDR3 comprises 17 residues. V lost 2 bases, J lost 4 bases, and 19 bases lay in between. CDR3 in amino acids: CAISETPLPGDADTQYF. The DNA of the CDR3 is TGTGCCATCAGTGAGACCCCACTACCGGGAGATGCAGATACGCAGTATTTT.

As to this clonotype: It may be a read error: a sequence one base away is much more abundant. The chain combines TRBV29-1 with TRBJ2-1; possible D gene TRBD1, 5 bases. V lost 3 bases and J lost 6, with 15 bases in between. The CDR3 extends over 14 amino acids. Per germline, CDR1 SQVTM and CDR2 ANQGSEA. The CDR3 sequence: CSVDGQGTLNEQFF. The CDR3 region has the DNA TGCAGCGTTGACGGGCAGGGAACTCTCAATGAGCAGTTCTTC.

Only one count was recorded for this clonotype. The J gene is TRBJ1-2, the V gene TRBV28, with D hard to call. The CDR3 loop spans 13 amino acids. Trimming cost V 10 bases and J 4 bases, with 16 bases left between them. Germline V CDR1 and CDR2: MDHEN, SYDVKM. CDR3 DNA sequence: TGTGCCACCAGCAGAAGGGCGGCCTATGGCTACACCTTC. Translation gives CATSRRAAYGYTF.

The chain combines TRBV11-2 with TRBJ2-1; 8 bases match TRBD2. Germline CDR1 SGHAT, CDR2 FQNNGV. The CDR3 has 16 amino acids. DNA for the CDR3: TGTGTCAGTAGTTCAGCGGGGGTTATTTCCTACAATGAGCAGTTCTTC. It codes for CVSSSAGVISYNEQFF.

To note about this clonotype: One base away lies a much larger clone, so this may be a sequencing read error. The conserved phenylalanine or tryptophan is not found at the CDR3 terminus, so this likely reflects a read error. This chain joins TRBV5-6 and TRBJ2-4; 11 bases map to TRBD1. With V trimmed by 5 bases and J by 5 bases, 12 bases remained unmatched. The CDR3 extends over 17 amino acids. Germline lookup yields CDR1 SGHDT and CDR2 YYEEEE. CDR3 sequence (DNA): TGTGCCAGCAGACGTGGGATGGGACAGGGGGTCGAAAACATTCAGTACTTA. It encodes CASRRGMGQGVENIQYL.

On this clonotype: An end of the junction does not agree with germline; a read error may underlie this. The gene calls are TRBV11-2 and TRBJ2-7; D not certain. This CDR3 region has 15 residues. The V gene's germline CDR1 is SGHAT and CDR2 FQNNGV. The CDR3 DNA reads as TGTGCCATCAGCTCCAACGTTCTCCCGAGGAACAAGCAGTACTTC. Protein: CAISSNVLPRNKQYF.

On this clonotype itself: The junction differs from germline at one of its ends, possibly a read error. The chain has TRBV11-2 and TRBJ2-7; D may match TRBD1 or TRBD2 (5 bases each). The CDR3 has 15 amino acids. Germline V gene lookup returns CDR1 SGHAT and CDR2 FQNNGV. The DNA of the CDR3 is TGTGCCAGCGGCCGTAGCCGGGACGGAACCTACGAGCAGTATTTC. Protein sequence: CASGRSRDGTYEQYF.

The chain is built from TRBV5-4 and TRBJ2-5; D possibly corresponds to TRBD2 (6 bases). Trimming removed 8 bases from V and 2 bases from J, with 10 bases in between. CDR1 is SGHNT and CDR2 is YYREEE in the germline V gene (reference sequence). The CDR3 contains 12 residues. CDR3: CARGGRQETQYF. The CDR3 DNA sequence: TGTGCCAGGGGAGGACGGCAAGAGACCCAGTACTTC.

With regard to this clonotype: At one end, the junction sequence differs from germline, possibly due to a read error. V is TRBV11-2 and J is TRBJ2-7; D is unclear. Germline V gene lookup returns CDR1 SGHAT and CDR2 FQNNGV. This CDR3 region has 12 residues. The CDR3 spells CASSLIESERYF. The CDR3 DNA sequence: TGTGCCAGCAGCTTAATCGAATCTGAGCGGTACTTC.

There are many counts of this clonotype. V gene TRBV10-1 combines with J gene TRBJ2-1, with 9 positions matching TRBD1. CDR3 length: 13 amino acids. The ends lost 5 bases at V and 10 bases at J; junction bases unmatched: 6. Germline loops: CDR1 WNHNN, CDR2 SYGVQD (reference sequence). The CDR3 coding sequence is TGCGCCAGCAGTCCGGGACAGGGAAGGGAGCAGTTCTTC. Its translation: CASSPGQGREQFF.

This clonotype was seen many times. The chain has TRBV12-3 or TRBV12-4 and TRBJ2-1; D is unresolved. The CDR3 covers 13 residues. V lost 6 bases to trimming and J lost 6 bases, with 12 bases between them. The CDR3 DNA is TGTGCCAGCAGGTTGGCAGATATCAATGAGCAGTTCTTC. Protein: CASRLADINEQFF.

About this clonotype itself: A single base separates this from a much larger clone, so it may be a read error. The chain has TRBV6-1 and TRBJ2-7; TRBD1 might be the D (6 bases). The CDR3 is 12 residues long. Germline CDR1 MNHNS, CDR2 SASEGT. DNA for the CDR3: TGTGACACCGACAGGTCCCGGGACGAGCAGTACTTC. Residues: CDTDRSRDEQYF.

Points on this clonotype: A read error may explain this, as a much larger clone is one base away. The rearrangement uses TRBV6-4 and TRBJ2-1; TRBD1 aligns across 8 bases. The length of the CDR3 is 14 residues. Per germline, CDR1 MRHNA and CDR2 SNTAGT. CDR3 in DNA: TGTGCCAGCAGTCGGACAGGGTTCTCCAATGGGCAGTTCTTC. This gives the protein CASSRTGFSNGQFF.

On this clonotype: At one of its ends the junction is not consistent with the germline gene, which may arise from a read error. The genes are TRBV5-1 and TRBJ2-3; D uncertain. CDR3 length: 12 amino acids. The V gene's germline CDR1 is SGHRS and CDR2 YFSETQ. In DNA form, the CDR3 reads TGCCCCAGCAGCATATACACAGATACGCAGTATTTT. Residues: CPSSIYTDTQYF.

V is TRBV5-1 and J is TRBJ2-2; no reliable D call. The CDR3 length is 14 residues. V was shortened by 3 bases and J by 3 bases, with 9 bases between the two germline ends. Germline V gives CDR1 SGHRS, CDR2 YFSETQ. The CDR3 spells CASSSAEHTGELFF. The CDR3 DNA follows: TGCGCCAGCAGCTCGGCCGAGCACACCGGGGAGCTGTTTTTT.

V and J are TRBV7-9 and TRBJ2-6, with D perhaps being TRBD1 or TRBD2 (5 bases each). With 8 bases removed from V and 1 base from J, the gap between germline ends came to 9 bases. Germline V gene lookup returns CDR1 SEHNR and CDR2 FQNEAQ (reference sequence). The CDR3 has 14 residues. In DNA form, the CDR3 reads TGTGCCAGCCTTGGGGGTTCTGGGGCCAACGTCCTGACTTTC. This codes for CASLGGSGANVLTF.

The sample holds many counts of this clonotype. This chain connects TRBV11-2 to TRBJ1-3; D unclear. Deletions cut 0 bases from V and 0 bases from J, with 15 bases between. The CDR3 is 18 amino acids. CDR1 and CDR2 (germline): SGHAT, FQNNGV. The CDR3 DNA reads as TGTGCCAGCAGCTTAGACCCGCTTTTCACCCACTCTGGAAACACCATATATTTT. It yields the protein CASSLDPLFTHSGNTIYF.

Notes on this clonotype: A read error may produce the germline difference seen at one junction end. J is TRBJ1-2 and V is TRBV6-6; D remains ambiguous. The CDR3 has 13 residues. Germline loops: CDR1 MNHNY, CDR2 SVGAGI (reference sequence). The CDR3 coding sequence is TGTGCCAACAGTTACTCGACAAGGGTGGGCTACACCTTC. Protein sequence: CANSYSTRVGYTF.

The rearrangement links TRBV4-1 to TRBJ1-1; D remains unclear. Germline assignment: CDR1 MGHRA and CDR2 YSYEKL. V was clipped by 6 bases and J by 4 bases, with 15 bases between them. The CDR3 is made up of 14 amino acids. The CDR3 loop is CASRSPLTGTEAFF. CDR3 DNA: TGCGCCAGCAGATCTCCCCTTACGGGCACTGAAGCTTTCTTT.

V and J are TRBV6-2 or TRBV6-3 and TRBJ2-7, with no clear D. This CDR3 has 13 amino acids. Trimming cost V 6 bases and J 3 bases, with 12 bases left between them. CDR1 is MNHEY, CDR2 SVGEGT, per germline. The CDR3 DNA reads as TGTGCCAGCAGAAGTCACAGTAGCTACGAGCAGTACTTC. Its translation is CASRSHSSYEQYF.

As regards this clonotype: This may come from a read error, since a much larger clone is one base off. The chain employs TRBV12-3 or TRBV12-4 and TRBJ1-1; 7 nucleotides line up with TRBD1. This CDR3 has 13 residues. CDR3 in amino acids: CASSSGQNIEAFF. For the CDR3, the DNA is TGTGCCAGCAGTTCGGGACAGAACATTGAAGCTTTCTTT.

On this clonotype itself: Being one base from a much bigger clone, this may be a read error. The chain links TRBV10-1 to TRBJ2-3; possibly TRBD2 for D (5 bases). This CDR3 is 16 amino acids long. Germline CDR1 and CDR2: WNHNN and SYGVQD (reference sequence). The DNA for the CDR3 is TGCGCCAGCAGTCCCCCCGGGGTCGTAGAAAGGGATACGCACTATTTT. This translates into CASSPPGVVERDTHYF.